This record covers a single T cell receptor beta chain. Its antigen is unknown. Within the sample, other DNA sequences also encode this same CDR3. This specimen comes from a study of shared clonotypes between healthy human individuals. Whole-study results and caveats: Sharing across four donors was highest in naive CD4 (roughly 5%) and lowest in memory CD8 (roughly 0.4%). There were few donors, and this limited the genetic and exposure-history diversity represented.

Naive CD8 cells lacked CD45RO and underwent positive selection for CCR7, leaving out terminally differentiated effector memory CD45RA+ cells. Recent vaccinations or acute infections were absent in the healthy HIV-negative adult donors. Using immunoSEQ multiplex PCR, the repertoire was profiled, and TCRdb retains in-frame clones only, with some absent. Of millions of clones detected, around 96% appear once; the ten largest clones hold about 1.1%. This TCR was recovered from a man aged 18 to 30 in good health. Material: naive CD8+ T cells sorted from blood.

For the CDR3, the DNA is TGTGCCAGCAGCAGCGGACAGGGGGCCGGGGAGCTGTTTTTT. Protein: CASSSGQGAGELFF. J is TRBJ2-2 and V is TRBV7-9; 10 bases match TRBD1. The CDR3 totals 14 residues. Germline V gene sequence: CDR1 SEHNR, CDR2 FQNEAQ (reference sequence). J lost 6 bases, V lost 5 bases, and 3 bases had no gene match.